This TCR beta chain was identified during a study of prognosis after radiotherapy for stage I lung cancer (dated by TCRdb to 2020 to 2022). About the investigation overall: Between April 2018 and January 2019, around 19 patients with stage I NSCLC were enrolled in Nanjing, China. There were fewer than 15 patients with newly diagnosed primary stage I lung tumors and several patients with oligometastatic NSCLC after surgical resection of the primary tumor. Every patient was regarded as medically inoperable, because of comorbidities in about a dozen cases and refusal of surgery in 6 or 7 cases. The cohort comprised 13 men and five or six women with a median age of around 74 years, ranging from roughly 53 to 84 years. About twelve patients had adenocarcinoma and several had squamous cell carcinoma as the tumor histology. Image-guided IMRT or VMAT was used to deliver SBRT in 3 to 5 fractions at a biologically effective dose of at least 100 Gy. In every patient, SBRT was given without any concurrent therapy. Distant metastases were developed by four of the 19 patients after SBRT, at a median of roughly 7 months, whereas no significant progression was observed in the other 15 patients. This study profiled peripheral blood TCR beta repertoires from stage I NSCLC patients before and after stereotactic body radiotherapy and linked the repertoires to distant failure. For each of the roughly 20 patients, one blood sample was taken before SBRT and one after, so the study sequenced roughly 38 samples in total. What the research found in general, with its limitations: TRBV and TRBJ usage frequencies reportedly varied with metastasis status, involving two V genes at baseline and several V and two J genes after SBRT. Post-SBRT Shannon entropy and its change from baseline were lower in patients who developed distant metastases; baseline Shannon entropy was not associated with metastases. The small cohort and short follow-up limited the study, so independent validation of the findings is needed. No adjustment for multiple comparisons was applied to any of the reported P values. A decrease in unique TCR clone counts was observed after SBRT (median around 9,800 before versus several thousand after; Wilcoxon paired P=0.011). Whether the expanded TCR clones were tumor-specific was not determined.

No patient had a history of other malignancies or prior chemotherapy or radiotherapy, and all had node-negative disease on CT and PET/CT. About 6 milliliters of peripheral venous blood were drawn into EDTA tubes at each of two time points. Ficoll-Paque Plus density-gradient centrifugation was used to isolate PBMCs. Samples were stored at -80°C immediately after collection until analysis. Two rounds of multiplex PCR on genomic DNA were used to amplify the TCR beta CDR3 region. The first PCR round used primers specific to each TRBV and TRBJ gene, with sequences filed in Chinese patent CN105087789A. The second PCR round used universal primers. The Roche High Pure PCR Template Preparation Kit was used to extract genomic DNA from frozen PBMCs. Paired-end sequencing with 151 bp reads was performed on the libraries using an Illumina HiSeq 3000. The published analysis was carried out like this. CutAdapt was used to remove raw reads lacking the multiplex PCR primer sequences. PEAR was used to merge high-quality paired reads into contigs. By alignment to reference sequences, MiXCR assigned TRB V, D and J gene segments to each contig. CDR3 sequences were clustered by base quality and sequence similarity to remove sequencing errors. Shannon entropy normalized by the natural log of productive TCR sequence number was used as the measure of diversity. Clonality was defined as one minus Shannon entropy divided by the natural log of the number of unique clonotypes. The Youden index of ROC curves was used to select progression-free survival cut-offs for repertoire metrics, and analyses were performed in R 3.5.3. TCRdb applied fastp at Q25 and MiXCR to the public reads, then kept only in-frame beta chains. Merged by CDR3 protein, the rows form single entries marked with the most common genes and DNA. These V and J calls are TCRdb output, not the study's own analysis. This sample is represented by fewer than 35,000 distinct CDR3 sequences; 40% to 50% of them were singletons. 15% to 20% of the sample is in the top ten clones.

Sequences MNHNS (CDR1) and SASEGT (CDR2) are obtained from the germline V gene. The CDR3 holds 14 amino acids from the cysteine to the phenylalanine. Kept here is only the CDR3 DNA, which spans 42 bases and is read in frame from base 1. The V end loses 4 bases and the J end loses 2 bases, and a stretch of 9 bases separates them. Of note for this clonotype: Its antigen is unknown. Qualities for individual bases were not recorded, and no much larger clone is one base off.

The material was PBMCs, obtained before or after stereotactic body radiation therapy (not recorded which). The rearranged chain carries TRBV6-1 and TRBJ2-1; there is no confident call for the D gene. This TCR was sampled from a donor aged 50 or older with non-small cell lung cancer. The CDR3 sequence is CASSVSQAYNEQFF. Here is the DNA: TGTGCCAGCAGTGTCAGTCAGGCCTACAATGAGCAGTTCTTC.